The 5 T cell receptor beta chains below were found in one sample sequenced in a study of T-cell reconstitution after alpha-beta-depleted transplantation in children. For TCRbeta, the library was prepared with unique molecular identifiers. TCRdb fed the PCR reads into MiXCR, producing one record per CDR3 protein. The repertoire has 150,000 to 200,000 distinct CDR3 sequences, 5% to 7.5% of them found once; the top ten carry around 4.1%. The sequencing used PBMCs, collected before TCRalphabeta/CD19-depleted stem cell transplant. Receptors were obtained from a girl under three years old with combined immunodeficiency, due to receive a stem cell transplant.

Concerning this clonotype itself: A much larger clone lies a single base off, so this may be a read error. The gene calls are TRBV5-1 and TRBJ2-5; D not resolved. This CDR3 region has 14 residues. The V end was cut by 4 bases, the J end by 1 base, with 11 bases between. Germline loops: CDR1 SGHRS, CDR2 YFSETQ. The CDR3 region is CASSHRRTQETQYF. For the CDR3, the DNA is TGCGCCAGCAGCCATAGACGGACCCAAGAGACCCAGTACTTC.

This clonotype was seen repeatedly, ten times or more. The genes are TRBV7-2 and TRBJ1-1; D remains ambiguous. CDR1 is SGHTA, CDR2 FQGNSA, per germline. There are 14 residues in the CDR3. Deletions cut 2 bases from V and 3 bases from J, with 10 bases between. Here the CDR3 DNA reads TGTGCCAGCAGCTTAAAGTTGGCTTACACTGAAGCTTTCTTT. As protein: CASSLKLAYTEAFF.

This clonotype was observed many times. V gene TRBV7-9 combines with J gene TRBJ2-7, with 11 bases identical to TRBD2. In germline, CDR1 is SEHNR, CDR2 FQNEAQ (reference sequence). The CDR3 is 14 amino acids. The V segment lost 6 bases and the J segment 7 bases; nucleotides outside the gene matches: 8. The CDR3 loop reads CASSPLAGGQEQYF. Here the CDR3 DNA reads TGTGCCAGCAGTCCTCTAGCGGGAGGACAGGAGCAGTACTTC.

This clonotype has ten or more counts. The rearrangement links TRBV20-1 to TRBJ2-1, with D possibly TRBD1 on 6 matching bases. Germline CDR1 reads DFQATT; CDR2 reads SNEGSKA (reference sequence). The CDR3 contains 13 residues. Trimming took 1 base from V and 2 from J, leaving 6 bases between them. DNA for the CDR3: TGCAGTGCTAGAGGGGGGCCCTACAATGAGCAGTTCTTC. This encodes CSARGGPYNEQFF.

This clonotype was seen many times. J is TRBJ2-3 and V is TRBV28; maybe TRBD2 (6 bases). Trimming removed 1 base at V and 0 bases at J, with 11 bases between. The CDR3 runs 16 residues. Germline V gives CDR1 MDHEN, CDR2 SYDVKM. The CDR3 DNA follows: TGTGCCAGCAGTTTATTTAGCGGAACTAGCACAGATACGCAGTATTTT. Its protein is CASSLFSGTSTDTQYF.